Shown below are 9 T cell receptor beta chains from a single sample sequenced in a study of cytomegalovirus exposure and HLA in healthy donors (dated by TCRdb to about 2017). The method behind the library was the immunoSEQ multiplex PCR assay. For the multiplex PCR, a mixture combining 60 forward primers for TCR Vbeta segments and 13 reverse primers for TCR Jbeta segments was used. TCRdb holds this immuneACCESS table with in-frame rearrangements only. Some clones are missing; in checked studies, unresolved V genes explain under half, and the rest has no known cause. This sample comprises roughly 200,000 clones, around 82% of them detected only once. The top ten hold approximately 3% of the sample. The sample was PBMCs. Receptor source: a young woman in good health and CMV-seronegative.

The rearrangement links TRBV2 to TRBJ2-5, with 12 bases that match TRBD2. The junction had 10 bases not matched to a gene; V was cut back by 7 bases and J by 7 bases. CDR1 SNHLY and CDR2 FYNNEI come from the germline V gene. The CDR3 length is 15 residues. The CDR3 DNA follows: TGTGCCAGCACCCCCCGACTAGCGGGAGTGGTGACCCAGTACTTC. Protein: CASTPRLAGVVTQYF.

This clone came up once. CDR3 sequence: CASSHDRDRGFGYTF. The CDR3 DNA follows: TGCGCCAGCAGCCACGACCGGGACAGGGGCTTTGGCTACACCTTC. This chain connects TRBV4-1 to TRBJ1-2; TRBD1 matches 10 bases. The CDR3 runs 15 residues. The germline CDR1 and CDR2 sequences are MGHRA and YSYEKL. The V gene end was trimmed by 3 bases and the J gene end by 7 bases; junction bases not matched to a gene: 8.

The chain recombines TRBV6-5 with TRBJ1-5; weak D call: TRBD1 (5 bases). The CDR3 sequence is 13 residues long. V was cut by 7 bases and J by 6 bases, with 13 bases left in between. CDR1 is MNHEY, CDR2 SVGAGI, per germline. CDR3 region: CASKGQGSQPQHF. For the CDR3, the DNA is TGTGCCAGCAAGGGCCAGGGAAGTCAGCCCCAGCATTTT.

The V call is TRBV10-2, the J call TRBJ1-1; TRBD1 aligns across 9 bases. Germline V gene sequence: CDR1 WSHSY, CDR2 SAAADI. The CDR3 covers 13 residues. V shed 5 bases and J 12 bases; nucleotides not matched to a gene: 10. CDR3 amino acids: CASSTAGTGFTFF. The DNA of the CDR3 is TGCGCCAGCAGTACGGCCGGGACAGGGTTCACTTTCTTT.

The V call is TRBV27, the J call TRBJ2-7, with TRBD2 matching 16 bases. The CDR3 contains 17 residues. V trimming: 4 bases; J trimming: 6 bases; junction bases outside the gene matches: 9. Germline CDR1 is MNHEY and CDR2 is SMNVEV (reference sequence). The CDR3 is CASSSCGTSGRAGEQYF. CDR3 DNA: TGTGCCAGCAGTTCCTGTGGGACTAGCGGGAGGGCCGGCGAGCAGTACTTC.

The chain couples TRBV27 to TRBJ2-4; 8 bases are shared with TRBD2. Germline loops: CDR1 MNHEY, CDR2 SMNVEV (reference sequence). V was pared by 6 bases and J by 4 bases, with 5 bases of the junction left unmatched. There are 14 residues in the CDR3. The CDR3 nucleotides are TGTGCCAGCAGGGACGGGGGGGGGAAAAACATTCAGTACTTC. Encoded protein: CASRDGGGKNIQYF.

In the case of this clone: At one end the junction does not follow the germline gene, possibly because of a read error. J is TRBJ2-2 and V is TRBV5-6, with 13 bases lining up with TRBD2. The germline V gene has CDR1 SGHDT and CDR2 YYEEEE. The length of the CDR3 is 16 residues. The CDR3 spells CASSSGLAGNAGELFF. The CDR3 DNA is TGTGCCAGCAGCTCGGGACTAGCGGGGAACGCCGGGGAGCTGTTTTTT.

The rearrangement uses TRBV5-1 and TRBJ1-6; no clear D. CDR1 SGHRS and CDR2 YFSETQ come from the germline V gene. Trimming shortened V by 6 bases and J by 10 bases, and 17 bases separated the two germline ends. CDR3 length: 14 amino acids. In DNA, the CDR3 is TGCGCCAGCACCTCCCGGGATCCCGGGTCACCCCTCCACTTT. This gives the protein CASTSRDPGSPLHF.

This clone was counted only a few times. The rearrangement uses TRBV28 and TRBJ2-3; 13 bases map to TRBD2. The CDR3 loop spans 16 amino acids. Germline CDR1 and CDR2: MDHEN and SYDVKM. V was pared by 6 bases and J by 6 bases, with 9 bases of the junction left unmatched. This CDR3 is CASRPRLAGGLDTQYF. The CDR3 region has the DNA TGTGCCAGCAGACCCCGACTAGCGGGAGGCTTGGATACGCAGTATTTT.